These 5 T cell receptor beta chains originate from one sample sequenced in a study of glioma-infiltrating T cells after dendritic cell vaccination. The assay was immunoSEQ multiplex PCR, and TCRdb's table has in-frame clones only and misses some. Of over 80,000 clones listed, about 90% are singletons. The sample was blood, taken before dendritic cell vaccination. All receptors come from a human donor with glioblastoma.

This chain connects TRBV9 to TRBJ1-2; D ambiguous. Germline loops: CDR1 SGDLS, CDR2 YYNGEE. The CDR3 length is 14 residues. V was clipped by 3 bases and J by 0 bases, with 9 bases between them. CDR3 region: CASSASRTNYGYTF. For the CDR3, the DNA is TGTGCCAGCAGCGCGTCCAGAACTAACTATGGCTACACCTTC.

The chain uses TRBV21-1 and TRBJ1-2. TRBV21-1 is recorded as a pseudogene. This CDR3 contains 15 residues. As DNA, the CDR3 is TGTGCCAGCAGCACCCTACCGGCGGGTTCGGGGGGCTACACCTTC. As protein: CASSTLPAGSGGYTF.

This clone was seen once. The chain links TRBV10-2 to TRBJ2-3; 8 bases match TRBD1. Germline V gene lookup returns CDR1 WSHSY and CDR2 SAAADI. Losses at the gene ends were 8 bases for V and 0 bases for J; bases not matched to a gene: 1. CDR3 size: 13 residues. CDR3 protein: CASGQGSTDTQYF. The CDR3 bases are TGCGCCAGCGGACAGGGAAGCACAGATACGCAGTATTTT.

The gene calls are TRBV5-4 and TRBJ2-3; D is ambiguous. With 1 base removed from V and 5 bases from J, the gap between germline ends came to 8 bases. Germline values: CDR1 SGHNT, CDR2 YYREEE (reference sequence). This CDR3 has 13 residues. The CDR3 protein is CASSLTGGDTQYF. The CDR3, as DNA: TGTGCCAGCAGCTTGACTGGTGGAGATACGCAGTATTTT.

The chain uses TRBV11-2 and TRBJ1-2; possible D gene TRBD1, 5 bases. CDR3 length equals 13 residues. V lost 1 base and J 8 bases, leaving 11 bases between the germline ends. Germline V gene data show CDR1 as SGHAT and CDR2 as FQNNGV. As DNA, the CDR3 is TGTGCCAGCAGCTTAGGGGGGGGAGTCGGCTACACCTTC. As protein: CASSLGGGVGYTF.